A selection of T cell receptor beta chains follows, all from one sample in a study of regulatory T cells in long-lasting Graves disease. TCRdb re-derived calls from the multiplex PCR reads in MiXCR, one entry per CDR3 protein. Of some 340,000 distinct CDR3 sequences listed, more than 20% are singletons. The sequenced sample was peripheral blood mononuclear cells (PBMCs), obtained when the disease was refractory, from a patient treated with antithyroid drugs. Receptors were obtained from a woman between 40 and 50 years old with Graves disease. The conserved cysteine and the conserved F or W are not part of the CDR3 here. Expanded clones get a size class; other rows say once, few or many, or leave the size out.

clone size	V gene	J gene	CDR3 protein
many	TRBV5-1	TRBJ1-1	ASSLNGQLNTEAF
many	TRBV28	TRBJ2-5	ASSFHLESGGETQY
many	TRBV6-1	TRBJ1-2	ASSEFQGEGYT
NA	TRBV20-1	TRBJ2-3	SAREGLTTDTQY
NA	TRBV28	TRBJ2-1	ASSFDPAYNEQF
NA	TRBV6-2/TRBV6-3	TRBJ2-7	ASSYYGGTGYEQY
many	TRBV5-1	TRBJ1-2	ASSFNRNYGYT
NA	TRBV5-8	TRBJ2-7	ASSSSGTPLPYEQY
few	TRBV10-3	TRBJ1-6	AISRQGDNSPLH
few	TRBV3-1	TRBJ2-2	ASAVLTGELF
NA	TRBV28	TRBJ1-1	AGSLGQGLGEAF
NA	TRBV6-1	TRBJ1-1	ASSEIRVWGSTEAF
NA	TRBV7-8	TRBJ2-5	ASRQGLQETQY
NA	TRBV6-5	TRBJ2-7	ASSYGTGHPYEQY
NA	TRBV10-3	TRBJ2-1	AISDREEIDEQF
few	TRBV6-9	TRBJ2-4	ASSSGLAGGNIQY
few	TRBV7-2	TRBJ2-1	ASSLEAGVGYNEQF
once	TRBV5-6	TRBJ2-1	ASSLYSFSYNEQF
many	TRBV6-2/TRBV6-3	TRBJ1-2	ASSYTRGPRDGYT
once	TRBV12-3/TRBV12-4	TRBJ1-2	ASSLSADQGGYT
NA	TRBV7-6	TRBJ1-4	ASRRGPAFEATNEKLF
many	TRBV12-3/TRBV12-4	TRBJ1-1	ASSFGQVNTEAF
many	TRBV29-1	TRBJ2-6	SVGARDTLSGANVLT
many	TRBV2	TRBJ2-7	ASVRTGRGYEQY
NA	TRBV28	TRBJ1-1	ASSLTIKNTEAF
NA	TRBV11-3	TRBJ1-1	ASIPTKKGGDNTEAF
NA	TRBV11-2	TRBJ2-1	ASSRTHGLYNEQF
many	TRBV10-3	TRBJ2-7	ATGLAGGPEQY
few	TRBV19	TRBJ1-5	ASSHLRGHGNQPQH
many	TRBV5-1	TRBJ1-1	ASSLARGDTEAF
few	TRBV3-1	TRBJ2-7	ASSQGWGKQY
many	TRBV10-3	TRBJ1-2	AIGGQGGYT
few	TRBV10-3	TRBJ1-5	AIGPGSNQPQH
NA	TRBV7-2	TRBJ2-2	ASSQGGTNTGELF
few	TRBV12-3/TRBV12-4	TRBJ2-7	ASSWRQFNFEQY
many	TRBV28	TRBJ2-5	ASRGDYRWETQY
few	TRBV28	TRBJ2-1	ASSSLLAGAYNEQF
NA	TRBV6-1	TRBJ1-1	ASSWDVYMNTEAF
many	TRBV12-3/TRBV12-4	TRBJ2-2	ASNDPGGDRELF
many	TRBV7-9	TRBJ2-2	ASSLALGDGELF
NA	TRBV29-1	TRBJ1-5	SVEYRTGTNQPQH
NA	TRBV14	TRBJ1-1	ASSQWDGLNTEAF
NA	TRBV18	TRBJ2-5	ASSPATGEWETQC
NA	TRBV29-1	TRBJ2-5	SVFLRQPDQETQY
few	TRBV24-1	TRBJ2-6	ATSDTTGSGANVLT
few	TRBV4-1	TRBJ2-6	ASSTRGRANVLT
NA	TRBV5-1	TRBJ2-5	ASSLFSGRWETQY
NA	TRBV11-2	TRBJ2-2	ASSLAAGASGELF
few	TRBV6-1	TRBJ2-7	ASKWVDSSRVSYEQY
many	TRBV6-5	TRBJ2-1	ASSYSDEQF
NA	TRBV19	TRBJ2-4	ASSVQGKGRKNIQY